This T cell receptor beta chain derives from a study of T cells in Graves' hyperthyroidism and ophthalmopathy. This CDR3 has 15 residues. Germline V gives CDR1 LGHNA, CDR2 YSLEER. V shed 4 bases and J 4 bases; nucleotides not matched to a gene: 6. Amplification yielded TCR beta CDR3 regions, with RNA transcripts as the source. A set of HTBI primers served as the primers for a first-round RT-PCR of the TCR CDR3. Via MiXCR, TCRdb re-called the multiplex PCR reads, giving one row per CDR3 protein. In the table there are 700,000 to 850,000 distinct CDR3 sequences, 30% to 40% of which are singletons. The clonotype comes from a woman aged 40 to 49 with Graves' hyperthyroidism. The chain joins TRBV4-3 to TRBJ2-7; TRBD1 matches at 11 bases. The material sequenced was blood. The CDR3 DNA follows: TGCGCCAGCAGCCCAGGCGGGACAGGGGGTTACGAGCAGTACTTC. As protein: CASSPGGTGGYEQYF.